The 17 T cell receptor beta chains presented below share a single source sample, sequenced in a study of cytomegalovirus exposure and HLA in healthy donors. Primers: 60 Vbeta forward and 13 Jbeta reverse. Sequenced by immunoSEQ multiplex PCR; TCRdb stores in-frame clones only, minus some. The sample lists about 150,000 clones; about 85% were seen once. The sequencing input was PBMCs. The receptor source for this set is a young man in good health and CMV-seropositive.

The V gene is TRBV5-4, the J gene TRBJ1-2; D is perhaps TRBD1 (6 bases). The germline V gene encodes CDR1 SGHNT and CDR2 YYREEE (reference sequence). CDR3 length equals 15 residues. Trimming took 2 bases from V and 4 from J, leaving 15 bases between them. Here the CDR3 reads CASSFLRTVPYGYTF. The CDR3 nucleotides are TGTGCCAGCAGCTTTTTACGGACAGTACCCTATGGCTACACCTTC.

The V and J genes are TRBV18 and TRBJ2-2; 8 positions match TRBD2. V lost 6 bases to trimming and J lost 6 bases; unmatched junction nucleotides: 15. The CDR3 extends over 17 amino acids. Germline-derived CDR1 and CDR2 are KGHSH and LQKENI. DNA for the CDR3: TGTGCCAGCTCGCCAAAAGGCAAGCGGGAGATCCCCGGGGAGCTGTTTTTT. Translating it yields CASSPKGKREIPGELFF. Drawing the rest from reference TRBV18 and TRBJ2-2, the complete variable domain is NAGVMQNPRHLVRRRGQEARLRCSPMKGHSHVYWYRQLPEEGLKFMVYLQKENIIDESGMPKERFSAEFPKEGPSILRIQQVVRGDSAAYFCASSPKGKREIPGELFFGEGSRLTVL.

The rearrangement joins TRBV18 to TRBJ2-1; TRBD2 matches 12 bases. Unmatched junction bases numbered 6, after V lost 4 bases and J lost 8 bases. Per the germline V gene, CDR1 is KGHSH and CDR2 is LQKENI. The CDR3 totals 15 residues. CDR3 in amino acids: CASSRQTSGSDEQFF. For the CDR3, the DNA is TGTGCCAGCTCACGACAGACTAGCGGGAGTGATGAGCAGTTCTTC.

The J gene is TRBJ2-5, the V gene TRBV5-1; 8 bases fit TRBD1. The germline V gene has CDR1 SGHRS and CDR2 YFSETQ. The CDR3 runs 15 residues. Germline trimming cut 4 bases from V and 4 bases from J; bases unmatched to any gene: 9. The CDR3 is CASSIGQGGIETQYF. CDR3 coding DNA: TGCGCCAGCAGCATAGGACAGGGAGGTATAGAGACCCAGTACTTC.

The chain is built from TRBV11-2 and TRBJ2-2; 14 nucleotides match TRBD2. CDR3 length: 17 residues. J lost 1 base, V lost 5 bases, and 3 bases had no gene match. Germline values: CDR1 SGHAT, CDR2 FQNNGV. CDR3 residues: CASSRGTSGRNTGELFF. The CDR3 DNA reads TGTGCCAGCAGCCGCGGGACTAGCGGGAGGAACACCGGGGAGCTGTTTTTT.

This chain links TRBV14 with TRBJ2-1, with 10 bases lining up with TRBD1. V lost 4 bases, J lost 3 bases, and 3 bases stayed unmatched. The germline CDR1 and CDR2 sequences are SGHDN and FVKESK. CDR3 size: 15 residues. CDR3 nucleotide sequence: TGTGCCAGCAGCCTTGGGACAGGGGTCTACAATGAGCAGTTCTTC. Translation gives CASSLGTGVYNEQFF.

V usage is TRBV27 and J usage is TRBJ2-7; 10 nucleotides align to TRBD2. The V and J ends lost 3 bases and 3 bases, in that order; junction bases with no gene match: 2. Germline V gene sequence: CDR1 MNHEY, CDR2 SMNVEV (reference sequence). The CDR3 spans 14 residues. The CDR3 here is CASSFKREGYEQYF. The DNA of the CDR3 is TGTGCCAGCAGTTTTAAGCGGGAGGGCTACGAGCAGTACTTC.

The chain links TRBV7-9 to TRBJ2-3; TRBD2 matches at 13 bases. Germline CDR1 SEHNR, CDR2 FQNEAQ (reference sequence). CDR3 length: 17 residues. After removal of 5 bases from V and 3 bases from J, the junction contained 8 bases not matched to a gene. The CDR3 coding sequence is TGTGCCAGCAGCCCCGGACTAGCGGGAGCGAGAACAGATACGCAGTATTTT. Protein sequence: CASSPGLAGARTDTQYF.

The CDR3 here is CASSFPTGPYYGGYTF. The CDR3 coding sequence is TGTGCCAGCAGCTTCCCGACAGGCCCCTACTATGGCGGCTACACCTTC. This chain joins TRBV5-8 and TRBJ1-2; maybe TRBD1 (6 bases). CDR1 is SGHTS and CDR2 is YDEGEE in the germline V gene. This CDR3 has 16 residues. Trimming left V 2 bases short and J 8 bases short, with 22 bases between.

A word on this clone: Additional DNA sequences in this sample encode the identical CDR3. The chain recombines TRBV18 with TRBJ1-1, with unresolved D. Trimming pared 2 bases from V and 1 base from J, leaving 5 bases between. Germline-derived CDR1 and CDR2 are KGHSH and LQKENI. The CDR3 runs 13 residues. The CDR3 here is CASSPGRNTEAFF. CDR3 in DNA: TGTGCCAGCTCACCAGGCAGGAACACTGAAGCTTTCTTT. Looking up the rest from reference TRBV18 and TRBJ1-1 gives the full variable domain: NAGVMQNPRHLVRRRGQEARLRCSPMKGHSHVYWYRQLPEEGLKFMVYLQKENIIDESGMPKERFSAEFPKEGPSILRIQQVVRGDSAAYFCASSPGRNTEAFFGQGTRLTVV.

This clone was seen a single time. This chain joins TRBV5-5 and TRBJ2-7; D is perhaps TRBD2 (7 bases). The V gene lost 2 bases and the J gene lost 3 bases, with 15 bases spanning the gap. Germline V gene lookup returns CDR1 SGHKS and CDR2 YYEKEE (reference sequence). This CDR3 is built from 15 residues. For the CDR3, the DNA is TGTGCCAGCAGCTTCGAGGGGGGGGCTAACTACGAGCAGTACGTC. It codes for CASSFEGGANYEQYV.

The J gene is TRBJ2-5, the V gene TRBV15; TRBD1 agrees at 8 bases. From germline, CDR1 is LNHNV and CDR2 YYDKDF (reference sequence). The V gene end was trimmed by 3 bases and the J gene end by 1 base; junction bases not matched to a gene: 1. The CDR3 length is 14 residues. In nucleotides, the CDR3 is TGTGCCACCAGCAGGGACAGGGCCCAAGAGACCCAGTACTTC. Its protein is CATSRDRAQETQYF.

Remarks on this clone: One junction end does not reproduce the germline sequence, and a read error may be involved. The chain is built from TRBV7-9 and TRBJ2-1; D may be TRBD1 (6 bases). The CDR3 covers 14 residues. Germline-derived CDR1 and CDR2 are SEHNR and FQNEAQ (reference sequence). In DNA, the CDR3 is TGTTCCAGCAGCCCCCAAGACAGGTTCAATGAGCAGTTCTTC. This codes for CSSSPQDRFNEQFF.

V gene TRBV7-6 combines with J gene TRBJ1-1; D gene unclear. The CDR3 sequence is 13 residues long. The V gene lost 0 bases and the J gene lost 3 bases, with 5 bases spanning the gap. The germline V gene encodes CDR1 SGHVS and CDR2 FNYEAQ. CDR3 coding DNA: TGTGCCAGCAGCTTAGCGGGCGACACTGAAGCTTTCTTT. It encodes CASSLAGDTEAFF.

This chain joins TRBV5-6 and TRBJ2-7; 8 bases are a match to TRBD2. The CDR3 is 15 residues long. The V gene end was trimmed by 7 bases and the J gene end by 6 bases; junction bases not matched to a gene: 15. The germline CDR1 and CDR2 sequences are SGHDT and YYEEEE. CDR3 DNA sequence: TGTGCCAGCTATGGTCAGGGACTAGGGTTGTCCGAGCAGTACTTC. This encodes CASYGQGLGLSEQYF.

The V and J genes are TRBV6-5 and TRBJ2-1; 8 nucleotides agree with TRBD1. The CDR3 loop spans 13 amino acids. V shed 6 bases and J 6 bases; nucleotides not matched to a gene: 4. In germline, CDR1 is MNHEY, CDR2 SVGAGI. The CDR3 loop reads CASSQGQGNEQFF. The CDR3 DNA reads as TGTGCCAGCAGCCAAGGACAGGGCAATGAGCAGTTCTTC.

This chain links TRBV6-6 with TRBJ1-5; 7 bases are a match to TRBD1. The CDR3 consists of 16 residues. V was clipped by 2 bases and J by 4 bases; unmatched bases: 8. Germline CDR1 and CDR2: MNHNY and SVGAGI (reference sequence). This CDR3 reads CASSYDQGGFNQPQHF. CDR3 coding DNA: TGTGCCAGCAGTTACGATCAGGGGGGCTTTAATCAGCCCCAGCATTTT.